This T cell receptor (beta chain) was found in a study of CD8+CD57+ T cells in acquired aplastic anemia (dated by TCRdb to between 2017 and 2018). For context, the study as a whole: Extracted DNA from sorted CD4+ and CD8+ cells averaged approximately 3 ug, ranging from roughly 0.17 to 27.4 ug. Healthy donor samples averaged around 9.8 million reads for CD4+ and 11 million to 14 million for CD8+ cells. Here is what the overall study found, with its caveats: About 28 CD8+ CDR3 sequences were found in both patients and controls but appeared to be highly expressed in patients and within the immunodominant clones of the patients. No significant difference in CD8+ Simpson's diversity was found between patients and healthy controls (P=0.060).

TCR repertoires of sorted CD4+ and CD8+ blood T cells from severe aplastic anemia patients and healthy subjects were deep-sequenced in the study. Ficoll-Paque density gradient centrifugation was used to isolate peripheral blood mononuclear cells. Before DNA was extracted, CD4+ and CD8+ T cells were sorted using either FACS or magnetic beads. This clonotype has just one count. This receptor's antigen is unknown. Per-base quality was not reported, and no clone a single base away is much larger than it. A solitary read yields weak support. TCR beta VDJ combination and CDR3 sequence profiling used genomic DNA as the template. An Illumina HiSeq 2000 was used for TCR repertoire sequencing. Regarding the original processing steps: Repertoire assessment relied on Simpson's diversity index, CDR3 size and DJ length profiles, and TRBV/TRBJ rearrangement plots. Whichever DNA sequence was most abundant in the deep sequencing data was defined as the immunodominant clone. CDR3 amino acid sequences were screened for sharing across subjects and were compared with published repertoires and the VDJdb database. Starting from the raw public reads, TCRdb applied fastp trimming at Q25, assembled clones with MiXCR and retained in-frame beta chains. Each record represents a unique CDR3 protein, reported with the most common genes and DNA among its rows. The V and J calls shown here were made by TCRdb, not taken from the authors' results. This sample is represented by just over 400,000 distinct CDR3 sequences; under 80% of them were singletons. Approximately 4% of the sample lies in the top ten.

Including the terminal cysteine and phenylalanine, the CDR3 comprises 18 residues. The sequence is cut down to CDR3 DNA, 54 bases in frame from base 1. Based on the germline V gene (reference sequence), the CDR1 and CDR2 sequences are SGHNT and YYREEE. Here V drops 5 bases and J drops 3 bases, and the junction holds 18 bases not matched to any gene. Sequencing was performed on sorted CD4+, CD8+, or CD8+CD57+ T cells (not recorded which) from PBMCs. This sequence was found in a human donor in good health, serving as a control. The sequence links TRBV5-4 to TRBJ2-7, with 9 bases matching TRBD1. The CDR3 protein: CASSLDPVGTGNSYEQYF. The DNA reads as follows: TGTGCCAGCAGTTTAGACCCGGTAGGGACAGGGAATAGCTACGAGCAGTACTTC.